The present T cell receptor (beta chain) was sequenced within a study of tumor-infiltrating lymphocytes in primary liver carcinoma. With about 470 ng total RNA as template and a constant-region primer, TCR beta cDNA was made. Library construction for TCR beta comprised three nested multiplex PCR rounds performed with slightly modified ARM-PCR. Two initial PCR rounds of around 9 cycles each paired TRBV1-TRBV30 forward primers with a C-beta reverse primer. TCRdb re-called the multiplex PCR reads through MiXCR, storing one row per CDR3 protein. The table has tens of thousands of distinct CDR3 sequences, approximately 72% seen once. The germline V gene encodes CDR1 SGHAT and CDR2 FQNNGV. The junction had 8 bases not matched to a gene; V was cut back by 5 bases and J by 2 bases. This CDR3 has 15 residues. Study-wide results and limits: Tumor-adjacent and tumor-blood pairs displayed less overlap than did pairs of tumor regions.

The source material, roughly 18-32 mg of unsorted bulk tissue, was used to co-extract RNA and DNA. The patients lived with chronic HBV infection and had not yet received any treatment. A remark on this clonotype: Its antigen is unknown.

The chain has TRBV11-2 and TRBJ2-7; 8 nucleotides align to TRBD2. The sequencing input was liver tumor tissue from sampling region 1. The subset was: tumor region T1, superior pole. The origin of this receptor is a man aged 35 to 55 with primary liver carcinoma and hepatitis B virus infection. The CDR3: CASSQCSGGAYEQYF. The CDR3 nucleotides read TGTGCCAGCAGCCAATGTTCGGGAGGGGCCTACGAGCAGTACTTC.